The 17 T cell receptor beta chains reported below all come from one sample, sequenced in a study of T cells in Graves' hyperthyroidism and ophthalmopathy. Amplified TCR beta CDR3 regions derived from RNA transcripts. TCR CDR3 underwent first-round RT-PCR with the HTBI primer set. Each CDR3 protein gets one entry after TCRdb re-called the multiplex PCR reads with MiXCR. Of approximately 610,000 distinct CDR3 sequences listed, approximately 14% are singletons. Sequenced input: blood. Every receptor here comes from a woman aged 40 to 55 with Graves' ophthalmopathy.

This clonotype was counted between two and nine times. The chain links TRBV24-1 to TRBJ2-7; TRBD1 agrees at 7 bases. The CDR3 is made up of 15 amino acids. The germline CDR1 and CDR2 sequences are KGHDR and SFDVKD. J was trimmed by 5 bases and V by 2 bases; bases with no gene match: 8. This chain's CDR3 is CATSDSLTGADEQYF. Here the CDR3 DNA reads TGTGCCACCAGTGATTCCCTCACAGGGGCAGACGAGCAGTACTTC.

The genes are TRBV7-9 and TRBJ2-5, with 10 bases lining up with TRBD2. This CDR3 contains 15 residues. V was clipped by 6 bases and J by 5 bases; unmatched bases: 9. Germline lookup yields CDR1 SEHNR and CDR2 FQNEAQ (reference sequence). DNA for the CDR3: TGTGCCAGCAGTCGGGCTAGCGGGAGAGGGGAGACCCAGTACTTC. Protein sequence: CASSRASGRGETQYF.

This clonotype was counted many times. This chain joins TRBV12-5 and TRBJ2-7; D not certain. The CDR3 runs to 15 residues. Looked up from germline, CDR1 is LGHNT and CDR2 is FRNRAP. Trimming removed 3 bases at V and 2 bases at J, with 14 bases between. Here the CDR3 reads CASGLPSRNPYEQYF. The CDR3 DNA reads as TGTGCTAGTGGTTTACCCTCGCGGAACCCCTACGAGCAGTACTTC.

This clonotype has at least ten counts. The V and J genes are TRBV28 and TRBJ2-5; the match to TRBD1 covers 8 bases. The CDR3 spans 14 residues. Germline trimming cut 6 bases from V and 3 bases from J; bases unmatched to any gene: 6. Germline V CDR1 and CDR2: MDHEN, SYDVKM. The CDR3 DNA is TGTGCCAGCAGCTTACAGGGGGGAAAAGAGACCCAGTACTTC. It yields the protein CASSLQGGKETQYF.

This clonotype was recorded many times. The gene calls are TRBV27 and TRBJ2-7; 10 bases line up with TRBD2. The CDR3 runs 14 residues. From germline, CDR1 is MNHEY and CDR2 SMNVEV (reference sequence). V was pared by 6 bases and J by 7 bases, with 9 bases of the junction left unmatched. The CDR3: CASRESGRAKEQYF. CDR3 in DNA: TGTGCCAGCAGGGAGAGCGGGAGGGCCAAAGAGCAGTACTTC.

This clonotype was recorded at least ten times. The genes are TRBV25-1 and TRBJ1-2, with D hard to call. Germline assignment: CDR1 MGHDK and CDR2 SYGVNS. V lost 6 bases and J 4 bases, leaving 12 bases between the germline ends. There are 13 residues in the CDR3. The DNA for the CDR3 is TGTGCCAGCAGGGGCGACTTAGCCTATGGCTACACCTTC. Protein sequence: CASRGDLAYGYTF.

The CDR3 loop is CASSLKGSGSGANVLTF. DNA of the CDR3: TGTGCCAGCAGTTTAAAGGGGAGTGGCTCTGGGGCCAACGTCCTGACTTTC. This sequence joins TRBV12-3 or TRBV12-4 and TRBJ2-6, with D perhaps being TRBD1 or TRBD2 (5 bases each). Trimming cost V 2 bases and J 0 bases, with 11 bases left between them. The CDR3 covers 17 residues.

This clonotype appeared many times. The chain is built from TRBV6-2 or TRBV6-3 and TRBJ2-5, with no clear D. V gave up 2 bases and J gave up 4 bases, with 8 bases separating them. The germline V gene encodes CDR1 MNHEY and CDR2 SVGEGT. CDR3 length: 13 amino acids. DNA for the CDR3: TGTGCCAGCAGTTACCAGGATCGAGAGACCCAGTACTTC. Its protein is CASSYQDRETQYF.

The genes are TRBV30 and TRBJ2-2; maybe TRBD2 (6 bases). V dropped 0 bases and J dropped 3 bases, with 11 bases sitting between them. Germline lookup yields CDR1 GTSNPN and CDR2 SVGIG (reference sequence). CDR3 length equals 15 residues. The CDR3, as DNA: TGTGCCTGGAGTGTTACGGAGGGTCACACCGGGGAGCTGTTTTTT. It codes for CAWSVTEGHTGELFF. Full variable domain (remainder filled in from reference TRBV30 and TRBJ2-2): SQTIHQWPATLVQPVGSPLSLECTVEGTSNPNLYWYRQAAGRGLQLLFYSVGIGQISSEVPQNLSASRPQDRQFILSSKKLLLSDSGFYLCAWSVTEGHTGELFFGEGSRLTVL.

This clonotype was recorded many times. This rearrangement joins TRBV6-5 to TRBJ2-7, with 9 positions matching TRBD2. The CDR3 consists of 16 residues. Per the germline V gene, CDR1 is MNHEY and CDR2 is SVGAGI. With 0 bases clipped from V and 3 bases from J, the junction kept 6 bases outside the gene matches. CDR3 sequence (DNA): TGTGCCAGCAGTTACTCAGGAACTAGCGGGTACTACGAGCAGTACTTC. Translated, it gives CASSYSGTSGYYEQYF.

This clonotype has more than one count but fewer than ten. The chain is built from TRBV30 and TRBJ2-6, with D possibly TRBD1 on 6 matching bases. The CDR3 consists of 16 residues. V gave up 4 bases and J gave up 0 bases, with 13 bases separating them. Germline V gene lookup returns CDR1 GTSNPN and CDR2 SVGIG (reference sequence). This CDR3 reads CAWIGTRGSGANVLTF. In DNA, the CDR3 is TGTGCCTGGATCGGGACACGGGGCTCTGGGGCCAACGTCCTGACTTTC.

In its sample, this clonotype was seen many times. J is TRBJ2-7 and V is TRBV27; D gene ambiguous. The CDR3 is 13 residues long. V shed 6 bases and J shed 4 bases, with 13 bases lying between them. Germline V CDR1 and CDR2: MNHEY, SMNVEV (reference sequence). DNA for the CDR3: TGTGCCAGCAGCCACCGGGCCAAATACGAGCAGTACTTC. It codes for CASSHRAKYEQYF.

Ten or more counts support this clonotype. V is TRBV25-1 and J is TRBJ1-3; no clear D. CDR1 and CDR2 (germline): MGHDK, SYGVNS. The CDR3 has 15 residues. V shed 1 base and J shed 0 bases, with 7 bases lying between them. The CDR3 DNA is TGTGCCAGCAGTGAATCGACCGCCTCTGGAAACACCATATATTTT. Translating gives CASSESTASGNTIYF.

Here the CDR3 DNA reads TGTGCCAGCAGCCGACAGGGGCCATGGGAGACCCAGTACTTC. Amino acids: CASSRQGPWETQYF. The genes are TRBV12-3 or TRBV12-4 and TRBJ2-5; 8 bases fit TRBD1. This CDR3 has 14 residues. The J segment lost 5 bases and the V segment lost 6 bases, leaving 8 bases of the junction unmatched.

This clonotype has a count of ten or more. The chain has TRBV7-3 and TRBJ2-2; 10 nucleotides agree with TRBD2. CDR3 length: 14 amino acids. CDR1 and CDR2 from the germline V gene are SGHTA and FQGTGA. The J segment lost 7 bases and the V segment lost 6 bases, leaving 5 bases of the junction unmatched. CDR3 bases: TGTGCCAGCAGAGTATCTAGCGGGAGCGGGGAGCTGTTTTTT. Its protein product is CASRVSSGSGELFF.

A word on this clonotype: A much bigger clone sits one base away, suggesting this may be a read error. The V gene is TRBV6-4, the J gene TRBJ2-5; possibly TRBD1 for D (5 bases). Trimming stripped 7 bases from V and 4 bases from J, with 13 bases between. Looked up from germline, CDR1 is MRHNA and CDR2 is SNTAGT. The CDR3 is 13 residues long. The CDR3 coding sequence is TGTGCCAGCACTAGGGGCCGAGGAGAGACCCAGTACTTC. Translating it yields CASTRGRGETQYF.

This clonotype was detected many times. This chain connects TRBV2 to TRBJ2-5; D remains unclear. This CDR3 contains 14 residues. Germline loops: CDR1 SNHLY, CDR2 FYNNEI. The V end was cut by 5 bases, the J end by 1 base, with 11 bases between. CDR3 nucleotides: TGTGCCAGCAGTATCTCCCTAACCCAAGAGACCCAGTACTTC. Amino acids: CASSISLTQETQYF. Complete variable domain (other parts from reference TRBV2 and TRBJ2-5): EPEVTQTPSHQVTQMGQEVILRCVPISNHLYFYWYRQILGQKVEFLVSFYNNEISEKSEIFDDQFSVERPDGSNFTLKIRSTKLEDSAMYFCASSISLTQETQYFGPGTRLLVL.